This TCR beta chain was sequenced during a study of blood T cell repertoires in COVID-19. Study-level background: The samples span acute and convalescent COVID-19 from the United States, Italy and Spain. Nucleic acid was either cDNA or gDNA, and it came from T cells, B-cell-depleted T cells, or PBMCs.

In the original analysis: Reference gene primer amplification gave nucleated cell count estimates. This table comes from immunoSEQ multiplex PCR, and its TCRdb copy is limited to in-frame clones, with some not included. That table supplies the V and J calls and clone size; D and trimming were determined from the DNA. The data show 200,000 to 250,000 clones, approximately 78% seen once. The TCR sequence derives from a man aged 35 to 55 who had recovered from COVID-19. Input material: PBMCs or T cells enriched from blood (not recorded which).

In nucleotides, the CDR3 is TGTGCCAGCAGTGTGATAGGGGGCGACTATGGCTACACCTTC. Its protein is CASSVIGGDYGYTF. The rearrangement uses TRBV2 and TRBJ1-2; 7 positions agree with TRBD1. CDR1 and CDR2 from the germline V gene are SNHLY and FYNNEI. The CDR3 is 14 residues long. With V trimmed by 4 bases and J by 3 bases, 5 bases remained unmatched.